Below, 7 T cell receptor beta chains from the same sample are listed, as sequenced in a study of blood T cells in healthy people across ages. Primers used in a second PCR of about 6 to 11 cycles were a sample-barcoded 5' primer and a J-beta primer mix. Each CDR3 protein gets one entry after TCRdb re-called the 5' RACE reads with MiXCR. Among roughly 1,500,000 distinct CDR3 sequences listed, 30% to 35% were seen once. Sequenced: blood. The receptors stem from a woman aged 25 to 39 in good health.

The chain carries TRBV20-1 and TRBJ2-5; TRBD2 is a possible D gene (6 bases). CDR1 is DFQATT, CDR2 SNEGSKA, per germline (reference sequence). CDR3 length: 15 residues. The germline V and J ends were trimmed by 0 bases and 1 base, with 12 bases remaining between them. The CDR3: CSAREPRDFQETQYF. The CDR3, as DNA: TGCAGTGCTAGAGAGCCCCGGGACTTCCAAGAGACCCAGTACTTC.

The rearrangement links TRBV27 to TRBJ1-1; TRBD1 agrees at 7 bases. The CDR3 has 14 amino acids. Germline loops: CDR1 MNHEY, CDR2 SMNVEV (reference sequence). Germline trimming cut 3 bases from V and 3 bases from J; bases unmatched to any gene: 4. CDR3 loop: CASSFRRGDTEAFF. In DNA, the CDR3 is TGTGCCAGCAGTTTTCGCAGGGGGGACACTGAAGCTTTCTTT.

This CDR3 reads CSARDRRGNYEKLFF. Written as DNA, the CDR3 is TGCAGTGCTAGAGATAGGCGGGGGAATTATGAAAAACTGTTTTTT. V gene TRBV20-1 combines with J gene TRBJ1-4, with D possibly being TRBD1 (5 bases). The germline gives CDR1 DFQATT, CDR2 SNEGSKA (reference sequence). Trimming removed 0 bases at V and 6 bases at J, with 14 bases between. There are 15 residues in the CDR3.

This clonotype came up a few times. The chain combines TRBV10-3 with TRBJ2-1; D may be TRBD2 (7 bases). Germline V gene lookup returns CDR1 ENHRY and CDR2 SYGVKD. The CDR3 has 14 amino acids. Trimming removed 5 bases from V and 7 bases from J, with 15 bases in between. This CDR3 reads CAISLEGEGNEQFF. DNA for the CDR3: TGTGCCATCAGTCTGGAGGGGGAGGGGAATGAGCAGTTCTTC.

This clonotype has only a few counts. The chain carries TRBV6-5 and TRBJ2-7; the D gene is possibly TRBD1 (5 bases). Trimming pared 5 bases from V and 0 bases from J, leaving 8 bases between. The CDR3 spans 13 residues. In germline, CDR1 is MNHEY, CDR2 SVGAGI. The CDR3 coding sequence is TGTGCCAGCAGTATAGACAGCTCCTACGAGCAGTACTTC. The encoded protein is CASSIDSSYEQYF.

This chain links TRBV5-1 with TRBJ2-5; the match to TRBD2 covers 8 bases. Trimming at V came to 4 bases and at J to 5 bases, leaving 10 bases not matched to a gene. This CDR3 region has 15 residues. Germline V CDR1 and CDR2: SGHRS, YFSETQ. The CDR3 reads CASSQAGLARETQYF. CDR3 in DNA: TGCGCCAGCAGCCAGGCCGGACTAGCTCGTGAGACCCAGTACTTC.

The gene calls are TRBV5-1 and TRBJ2-6; D is unresolved. Trimming stripped 1 base from V and 1 base from J, with 9 bases between. Looked up from germline, CDR1 is SGHRS and CDR2 is YFSETQ. The CDR3 has 16 residues. CDR3 in amino acids: CASSLILGSGANVLTF. In nucleotides, the CDR3 is TGCGCCAGCAGCTTGATTCTTGGTTCTGGGGCCAACGTCCTGACTTTC.